This TCR beta chain is drawn from a study of radiotherapy plus CTLA-4 blockade in lung cancer. People whose metastatic non-small-cell lung cancer was chemo-refractory got focal radiation along with CTLA-4 blockade by ipilimumab. The table came from immunoSEQ multiplex PCR; TCRdb's copy has only in-frame clones and leaves some out. This sample has approximately 28,000 clones; around four fifths occur once, and the top ten carry 20% to 25%. V lost 3 bases and J lost 10, with 12 bases in between. The CDR3 loop spans 12 amino acids. The germline V gene encodes CDR1 GTSNPN and CDR2 SVGIG (reference sequence).

This clonotype originated in a human donor with non-small cell lung cancer that progressed on radiotherapy plus ipilimumab. J is TRBJ2-2 and V is TRBV30, with D tentatively TRBD1 (6 bases). The sequences come from peripheral blood, collected from a patient treated with radiotherapy plus ipilimumab. The CDR3 sequence is CAWRGDNEELFF. The CDR3 DNA follows: TGTGCCTGGAGGGGGGACAACGAGGAGCTGTTTTTT.